This T cell receptor (beta chain) is drawn from a study of blood T cell repertoires in COVID-19. The wider study: Samples of COVID-19 (acute and convalescent) were obtained from the United States, Italy and Spain.

Assay: immunoSEQ multiplex PCR; the TCRdb copy retains only in-frame clones and omits some. The repertoire holds a few hundred thousand clones, around 85% seen once, with 3.5% to 4% in the top ten. The TCR originated in a woman aged 18-35 years with acute or convalescent COVID-19. The sample was peripheral blood.

CDR3 in amino acids: CASSAFAQGSTEAFF. As DNA, the CDR3 is TGTGCCAGCAGCGCGTTTGCCCAGGGGAGCACTGAAGCTTTCTTT. The chain joins TRBV9 to TRBJ1-1; D is perhaps TRBD1 (6 bases). Looked up from germline, CDR1 is SGDLS and CDR2 is YYNGEE. V gave up 3 bases and J gave up 4 bases, with 16 bases separating them. The length of the CDR3 is 15 residues.